This TCR beta chain was recovered during a study of monozygotic twins with inflammatory bowel disease. Germline CDR1 and CDR2: SQVTM and ANQGSEA. This CDR3 region has 13 residues. TCRdb re-called the 5' RACE reads and gives one entry per CDR3 protein, without DNA. Reported are 350,000 to 500,000 distinct CDR3 sequences; the ten largest clones contain approximately 2.4%. This receptor was obtained from a human donor with ulcerative colitis or Crohn's disease, or a healthy co-twin of an affected twin (not recorded which). This sequence joins TRBV29-1 and TRBJ1-2. Sequenced input: blood. CDR3 residues: CSVEVPFDYGYTF.